Below are 19 T cell receptor beta chains sequenced from a single sample in a study of cytomegalovirus exposure and HLA in healthy donors. 13 Jbeta primers and 60 Vbeta primers were used for the PCR. Only in-frame clones appear in the TCRdb table, and some are missing; sequencing was by immunoSEQ multiplex PCR. The table shows roughly 130,000 clones, with more than 55% occurring only once. The sequenced sample consisted of PBMCs. The receptors here all came from a man younger than 35 in good health and CMV-seronegative.

The chain has TRBV28 and TRBJ1-4; D remains unclear. Germline CDR1 and CDR2: MDHEN and SYDVKM. This CDR3 is 13 amino acids long. Trimming stripped 9 bases from V and 13 bases from J, with 21 bases between. The CDR3 DNA reads as TGTGCCAGTAACACCCACCGATCGTTCACACTGTTTTTT. Residues: CASNTHRSFTLFF.

The chain combines TRBV30 with TRBJ2-7; TRBD1 matches at 7 bases. The CDR3 is 12 residues long. After removal of 5 bases from V and 2 bases from J, the junction contained 3 bases not matched to a gene. Germline lookup yields CDR1 GTSNPN and CDR2 SVGIG (reference sequence). The chain's CDR3 is CAWATGAYEQYF. CDR3 in DNA: TGTGCCTGGGCCACAGGGGCCTACGAGCAGTACTTC.

A word on this clone: At one boundary the junction diverges from the germline segment, which might be a read error. The CDR3 region is CSFRTGQGYPF. The CDR3 bases are TGCAGCTTTCGGACAGGACAGGGCTACCCCTTC. This chain links TRBV29-1 with TRBJ1-2, with 8 positions matching TRBD1. The CDR3 has 11 amino acids. Germline V gives CDR1 SQVTM, CDR2 ANQGSEA.

This clone was seen a few times. This chain uses TRBV28 with TRBJ1-2; TRBD1 matches at 8 bases. The germline V gene has CDR1 MDHEN and CDR2 SYDVKM. J was trimmed by 8 bases and V by 7 bases; bases with no gene match: 3. The CDR3 has 11 amino acids. In DNA form, the CDR3 reads TGTGCCAGCACGTCAGGGGGCGGCTACACCTTC. Its protein product is CASTSGGGYTF.

V usage is TRBV28 and J usage is TRBJ2-7, with 10 positions matching TRBD1. The CDR3 sequence is 15 residues long. V lost 5 bases, J lost 4 bases, and 8 bases stayed unmatched. Germline CDR1 is MDHEN and CDR2 is SYDVKM. The CDR3 loop reads CASSPQTGGKYEQYF. CDR3 sequence (DNA): TGTGCCAGCAGTCCCCAGACAGGGGGCAAGTACGAGCAGTACTTC.

The chain joins TRBV28 to TRBJ2-1; 9 bases match TRBD2. The CDR3 spans 18 residues. V gave up 10 bases and J gave up 3 bases; unmatched junction bases: 19. Looked up from germline, CDR1 is MDHEN and CDR2 is SYDVKM. The CDR3 DNA sequence: TGTGCCACCCCCTATCAGACTAGCGGCAACCTATACTACAATGAGCAGTTCTTC. Translating it yields CATPYQTSGNLYYNEQFF.

This rearrangement joins TRBV10-3 to TRBJ2-7; TRBD2 matches 9 bases. Germline trimming cut 8 bases from V and 1 base from J; bases unmatched to any gene: 15. CDR1 ENHRY and CDR2 SYGVKD come from the germline V gene. The CDR3 is made up of 17 amino acids. DNA for the CDR3: TGTGCCATCCGTACAATATCGACTAGCGGTTCATCCTACGAGCAGTACTTC. Translation: CAIRTISTSGSSYEQYF.

The J gene is TRBJ2-5, the V gene TRBV19, with D possibly TRBD1 on 9 matching bases. CDR3 length equals 14 residues. Germline CDR1 is LNHDA and CDR2 is SQIVND (reference sequence). Between the trimmed V and J ends, which lost 11 bases and 5 bases, there was a span of 21 bases. CDR3 sequence (DNA): TGTGCCTCCCGGGGGGGACAGGGACGCGAGACCCAGTACTTC. Protein product: CASRGGQGRETQYF.

V and J are TRBV5-1 and TRBJ2-7, with D tentatively TRBD2 (6 bases). The germline V and J ends were trimmed by 4 bases and 7 bases, with 15 bases remaining between them. This CDR3 spans 13 amino acids. Germline lookup yields CDR1 SGHRS and CDR2 YFSETQ. CDR3 amino acids: CASSLSLGGEQYF. CDR3 coding DNA: TGCGCCAGCAGCCTCTCACTCGGGGGTGAGCAGTACTTC. The full variable domain, rest sourced from reference TRBV5-1 and TRBJ2-7, is KAGVTQTPRYLIKTRGQQVTLSCSPISGHRSVSWYQQTPGQGLQFLFEYFSETQRNKGNFPGRFSGRQFSNSRSEMNVSTLELGDSALYLCASSLSLGGEQYFGPGTRLTVT.

The chain uses TRBV5-1 and TRBJ2-5, with TRBD2 identical over 8 bases. The CDR3 sequence is 16 residues long. Losses at the gene ends were 0 bases for V and 1 base for J; bases not matched to a gene: 5. Germline CDR1 SGHRS, CDR2 YFSETQ. CDR3 DNA: TGCGCCAGCAGCTTGGGGTTAGCGGGGCCCCAAGAGACCCAGTACTTC. Its translation: CASSLGLAGPQETQYF.

V usage is TRBV2 and J usage is TRBJ2-2; D is perhaps TRBD2 (6 bases). Trimming removed 6 bases from V and 1 base from J, with 12 bases in between. The germline gives CDR1 SNHLY, CDR2 FYNNEI. The CDR3 length is 15 residues. The CDR3 is CASREGDLNTGELFF. CDR3 DNA sequence: TGTGCCAGCAGGGAGGGTGACTTGAACACCGGGGAGCTGTTTTTT.

The table lists this clone with a few counts. This chain uses TRBV9 with TRBJ2-3; D unclear. In germline, CDR1 is SGDLS, CDR2 YYNGEE. The CDR3 extends over 15 amino acids. V dropped 4 bases and J dropped 5 bases, with 17 bases sitting between them. CDR3 nucleotides: TGTGCCAGCAGCACGAGAGCCCTATCAAGAGATACGCAGTATTTT. As protein: CASSTRALSRDTQYF.

This clone has just a few counts. The chain is built from TRBV4-1 and TRBJ1-1; D call uncertain. Germline lookup yields CDR1 MGHRA and CDR2 YSYEKL. CDR3 length: 13 residues. Trimming cost V 1 base and J 8 bases, with 11 bases left between them. The CDR3 DNA follows: TGCGCCAGCAGCCAAGTTCTGGGCTACGAAGCTTTCTTT. It encodes CASSQVLGYEAFF.

This clone appeared once. The CDR3: CAISEDRRYEQYF. CDR3 nucleotide sequence: TGTGCCATCAGTGAGGACAGACGATACGAGCAGTACTTC. The chain employs TRBV10-3 and TRBJ2-7; D might be TRBD1 (5 bases). The germline gives CDR1 ENHRY, CDR2 SYGVKD. V was cut by 2 bases and J by 4 bases, with 9 bases left in between. The CDR3 runs 13 residues.

This clone was counted a few times. The chain recombines TRBV4-3 with TRBJ2-7; tentative D call: TRBD1 (5 bases). V gave up 4 bases and J gave up 6 bases, with 13 bases separating them. Germline values: CDR1 LGHNA, CDR2 YSLEER. The CDR3 totals 13 residues. The CDR3 DNA is TGCGCCAGCAGCCCTTCCGTTCAGGGCGAGCAGTACTTC. The encoded protein is CASSPSVQGEQYF.

This clone has more than one count but fewer than ten. This sequence joins TRBV5-1 and TRBJ2-7; 10 bases map to TRBD1. From germline, CDR1 is SGHRS and CDR2 YFSETQ. The trim removed 4 bases at V and 1 base at J, leaving 5 bases unmatched. The CDR3 contains 15 residues. The CDR3 DNA follows: TGCGCCAGCAGCAGTACGGGACAGGGGTCCTACGAGCAGTACTTC. This gives the protein CASSSTGQGSYEQYF.

A single count supports this clone. The chain is built from TRBV5-6 and TRBJ2-7; D may be TRBD2 (6 bases). This CDR3 has 14 residues. Deletions cut 0 bases from V and 0 bases from J, with 7 bases between. Per germline, CDR1 SGHDT and CDR2 YYEEEE. The CDR3 nucleotides read TGTGCCAGCAGCTTGGTCGGGAGCTCCTACGAGCAGTACTTC. Amino acids: CASSLVGSSYEQYF. The variable domain in full, completed from reference TRBV5-6 and TRBJ2-7, reads DAGVTQSPTHLIKTRGQQVTLRCSPKSGHDTVSWYQQALGQGPQFIFQYYEEEERQRGNFPDRFSGHQFPNYSSELNVNALLLGDSALYLCASSLVGSSYEQYFGPGTRLTVT.

In this sample, this clone turned up a few times. V gene TRBV29-1 combines with J gene TRBJ2-1, with 9 bases lining up with TRBD1. The CDR3 is made up of 17 amino acids. Germline CDR1 SQVTM, CDR2 ANQGSEA. The V and J ends lost 0 bases and 10 bases, in that order; junction bases with no gene match: 16. In DNA, the CDR3 is TGCAGCGTTGAAGATCTTGTGGACAGGGGCACCTCCGGGGAGCAGTTCTTC. This encodes CSVEDLVDRGTSGEQFF.

This chain joins TRBV5-1 and TRBJ1-3, with unresolved D. TRBJ2-2 matches the DNA end more closely, so the J call is doubtful. The length of the CDR3 is 12 residues. Germline lookup yields CDR1 SGHRS and CDR2 YFSETQ. CDR3: CASSFGTGELFF. The CDR3 region has the DNA TGCGCCAGCAGCTTTGGAACCGGGGAGCTGTTTTTT.